The clone carrying this T cell receptor beta chain was detected once. The data originate from a study of blood T cell repertoires in COVID-19. As for the study in general: T cells, B-cell-depleted T cells, or PBMCs provided the cDNA or gDNA that served as material.

Authors' data handling: Reference gene primer amplification gave estimated nucleated cell counts. Data came from immunoSEQ multiplex PCR; TCRdb stores just in-frame clones and leaves some out. V and J calls and clone size are given by that table; D and trimming were obtained from the DNA. The sample shows 650,000 to 800,000 clones, approximately 90% of them seen only once. The CDR3 covers 12 residues. CDR1 SQVTM and CDR2 ANQGSEA come from the germline V gene. Trimming took 3 bases from V and 0 from J, leaving 5 bases between them. The TCR was taken from a woman aged 18-29 years with acute or convalescent COVID-19. Material for sequencing was peripheral blood. V and J are TRBV29-1 and TRBJ1-1, with D perhaps TRBD1 (5 bases). The CDR3 region is CSVDRVNTEAFF. CDR3 nucleotide sequence: TGCAGCGTTGACAGGGTGAACACTGAAGCTTTCTTT.